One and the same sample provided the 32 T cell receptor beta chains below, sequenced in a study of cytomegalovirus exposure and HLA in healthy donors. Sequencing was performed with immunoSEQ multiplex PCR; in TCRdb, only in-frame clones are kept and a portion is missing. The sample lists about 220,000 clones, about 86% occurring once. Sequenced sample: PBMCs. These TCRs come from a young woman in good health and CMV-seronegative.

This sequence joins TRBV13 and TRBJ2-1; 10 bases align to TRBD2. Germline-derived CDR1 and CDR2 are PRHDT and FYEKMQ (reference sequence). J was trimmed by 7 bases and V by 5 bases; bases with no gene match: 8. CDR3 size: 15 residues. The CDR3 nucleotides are TGTGCCAGCAGCCACAGGGGACTAGCGATGAATGAGCAGTTCTTC. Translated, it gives CASSHRGLAMNEQFF. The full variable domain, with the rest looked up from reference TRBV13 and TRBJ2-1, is AAGVIQSPRHLIKEKRETATLKCYPIPRHDTVYWYQQGPGQDPQFLISFYEKMQSDKGSIPDRFSAQQFSDYHSELNMSSLELGDSALYFCASSHRGLAMNEQFFGPGTRLTVL.

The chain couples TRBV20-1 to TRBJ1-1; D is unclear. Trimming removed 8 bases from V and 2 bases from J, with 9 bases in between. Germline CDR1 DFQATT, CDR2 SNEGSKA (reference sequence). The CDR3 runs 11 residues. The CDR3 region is CSKQRNTEAFF. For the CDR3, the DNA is TGCAGTAAACAGAGAAACACTGAAGCTTTCTTT.

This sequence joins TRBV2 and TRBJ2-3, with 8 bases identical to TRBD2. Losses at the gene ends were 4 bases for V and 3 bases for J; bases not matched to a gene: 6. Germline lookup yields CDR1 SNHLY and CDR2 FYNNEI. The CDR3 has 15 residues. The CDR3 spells CASSAAGVTTDTQYF. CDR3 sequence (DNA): TGTGCCAGCAGTGCAGCGGGAGTAACGACAGATACGCAGTATTTT. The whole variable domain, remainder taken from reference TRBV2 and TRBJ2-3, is EPEVTQTPSHQVTQMGQEVILRCVPISNHLYFYWYRQILGQKVEFLVSFYNNEISEKSEIFDDQFSVERPDGSNFTLKIRSTKLEDSAMYFCASSAAGVTTDTQYFGPGTRLTVL.

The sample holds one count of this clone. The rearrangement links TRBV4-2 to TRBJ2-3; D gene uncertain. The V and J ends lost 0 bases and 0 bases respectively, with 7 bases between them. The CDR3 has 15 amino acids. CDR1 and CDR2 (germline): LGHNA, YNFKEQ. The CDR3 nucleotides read TGTGCCAGCAGCCAAGAACGACTCAGCACAGATACGCAGTATTTT. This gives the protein CASSQERLSTDTQYF.

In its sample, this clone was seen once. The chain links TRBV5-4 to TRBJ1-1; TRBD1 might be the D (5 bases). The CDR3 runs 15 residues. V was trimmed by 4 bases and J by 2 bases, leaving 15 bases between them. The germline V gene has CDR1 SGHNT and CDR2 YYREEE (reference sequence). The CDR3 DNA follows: TGTGCCAGCAGCCTATTCAGGGAAGTTAACACTGAAGCTTTCTTT. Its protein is CASSLFREVNTEAFF.

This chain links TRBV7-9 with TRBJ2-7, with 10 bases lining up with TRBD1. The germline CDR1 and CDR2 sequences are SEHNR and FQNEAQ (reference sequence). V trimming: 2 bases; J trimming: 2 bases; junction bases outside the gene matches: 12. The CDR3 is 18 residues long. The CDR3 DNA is TGTGCCAGCAGCTTAACGGGGGTGGGGACAGGGGTCGCCTACGAGCAGTACTTC. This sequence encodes CASSLTGVGTGVAYEQYF.

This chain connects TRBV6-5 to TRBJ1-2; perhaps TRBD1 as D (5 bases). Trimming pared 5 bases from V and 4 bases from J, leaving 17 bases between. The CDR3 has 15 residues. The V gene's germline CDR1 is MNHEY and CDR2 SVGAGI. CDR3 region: CASSPGGGWIYGYTF. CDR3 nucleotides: TGTGCCAGCAGTCCCGGGGGAGGGTGGATCTATGGCTACACCTTC.

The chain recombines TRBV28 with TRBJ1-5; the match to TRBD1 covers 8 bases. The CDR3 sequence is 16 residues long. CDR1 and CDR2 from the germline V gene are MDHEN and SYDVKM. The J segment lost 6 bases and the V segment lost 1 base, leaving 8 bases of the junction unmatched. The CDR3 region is CASSLFRGPEGQPQHF. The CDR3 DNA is TGTGCCAGCAGTTTATTCAGGGGGCCGGAAGGTCAGCCCCAGCATTTT.

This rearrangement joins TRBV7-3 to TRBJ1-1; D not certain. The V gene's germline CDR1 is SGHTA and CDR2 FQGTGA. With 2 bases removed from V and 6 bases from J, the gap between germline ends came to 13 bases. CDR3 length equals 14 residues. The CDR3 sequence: CASSLGPSTPEAFF. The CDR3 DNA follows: TGTGCCAGCAGCTTAGGCCCCTCAACCCCTGAAGCTTTCTTT.

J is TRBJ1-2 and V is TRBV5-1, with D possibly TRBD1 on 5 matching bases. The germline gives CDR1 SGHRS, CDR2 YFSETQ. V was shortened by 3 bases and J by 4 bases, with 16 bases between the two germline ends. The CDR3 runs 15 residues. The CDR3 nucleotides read TGCGCCAGCAGCTCTACGGAGGGGAGAGTCTATGGCTACACCTTC. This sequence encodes CASSSTEGRVYGYTF. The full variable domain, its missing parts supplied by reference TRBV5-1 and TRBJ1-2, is KAGVTQTPRYLIKTRGQQVTLSCSPISGHRSVSWYQQTPGQGLQFLFEYFSETQRNKGNFPGRFSGRQFSNSRSEMNVSTLELGDSALYLCASSSTEGRVYGYTFGSGTRLTVV.

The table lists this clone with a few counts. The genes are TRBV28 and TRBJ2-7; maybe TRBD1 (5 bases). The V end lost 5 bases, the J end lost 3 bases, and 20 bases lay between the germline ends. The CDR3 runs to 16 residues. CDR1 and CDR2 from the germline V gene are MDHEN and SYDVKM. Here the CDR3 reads CASSPPRQGQGYEQYF. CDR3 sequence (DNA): TGTGCCAGCAGTCCACCCCGACAAGGGCAGGGCTACGAGCAGTACTTC.

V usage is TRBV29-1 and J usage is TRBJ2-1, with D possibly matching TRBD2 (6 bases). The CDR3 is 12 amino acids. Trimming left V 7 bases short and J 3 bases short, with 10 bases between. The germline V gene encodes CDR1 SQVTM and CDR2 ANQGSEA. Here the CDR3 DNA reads TGCAGCGCCGGGACTCTCTACAATGAGCAGTTCTTC. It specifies CSAGTLYNEQFF.

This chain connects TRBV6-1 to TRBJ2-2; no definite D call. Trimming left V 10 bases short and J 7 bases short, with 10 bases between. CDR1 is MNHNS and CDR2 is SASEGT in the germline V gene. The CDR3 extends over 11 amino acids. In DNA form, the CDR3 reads TGTGCCACCCGTTCGGTCGGGGAGCTGTTTTTT. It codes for CATRSVGELFF.

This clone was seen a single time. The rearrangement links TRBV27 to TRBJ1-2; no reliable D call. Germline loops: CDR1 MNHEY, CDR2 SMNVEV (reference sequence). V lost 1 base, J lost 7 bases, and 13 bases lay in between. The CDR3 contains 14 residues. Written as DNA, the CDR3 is TGTGCCAGCAGTTTATATTCCGGGGTATTTGGCTACACCTTC. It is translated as CASSLYSGVFGYTF.

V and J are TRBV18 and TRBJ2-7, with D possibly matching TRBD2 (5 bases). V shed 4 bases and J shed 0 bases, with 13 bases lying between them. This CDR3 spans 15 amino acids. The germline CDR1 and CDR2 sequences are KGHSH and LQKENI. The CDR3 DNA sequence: TGTGCCAGCTCACTTGGGAGAGAAGGCTCCTACGAGCAGTACTTC. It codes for CASSLGREGSYEQYF.

The CDR3 reads CASSLGQDPDTQYF. CDR3 in DNA: TGCGCCAGCAGCTTGGGACAGGACCCAGATACGCAGTATTTT. This chain links TRBV5-1 with TRBJ2-3, with a tentative D call TRBD1 (6 bases). CDR1 and CDR2 from the germline V gene are SGHRS and YFSETQ. Trimming removed 0 bases at V and 4 bases at J, with 9 bases between. The CDR3 loop spans 14 amino acids.

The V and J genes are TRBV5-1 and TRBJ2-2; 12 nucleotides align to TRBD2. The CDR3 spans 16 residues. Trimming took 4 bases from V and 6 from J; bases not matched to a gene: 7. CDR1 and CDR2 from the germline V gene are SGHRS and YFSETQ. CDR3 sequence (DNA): TGCGCCAGCAGCCCTTCGACTAGCGGGAGACCCGGGGAGCTGTTTTTT. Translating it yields CASSPSTSGRPGELFF. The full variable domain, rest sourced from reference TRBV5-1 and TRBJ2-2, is KAGVTQTPRYLIKTRGQQVTLSCSPISGHRSVSWYQQTPGQGLQFLFEYFSETQRNKGNFPGRFSGRQFSNSRSEMNVSTLELGDSALYLCASSPSTSGRPGELFFGEGSRLTVL.

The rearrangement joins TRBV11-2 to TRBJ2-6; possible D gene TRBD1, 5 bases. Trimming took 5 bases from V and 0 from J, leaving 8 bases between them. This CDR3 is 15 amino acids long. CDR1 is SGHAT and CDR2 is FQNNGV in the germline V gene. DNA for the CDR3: TGTGCCAGCAGCATTGACAGCTCTGGGGCCAACGTCCTGACTTTC. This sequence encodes CASSIDSSGANVLTF.

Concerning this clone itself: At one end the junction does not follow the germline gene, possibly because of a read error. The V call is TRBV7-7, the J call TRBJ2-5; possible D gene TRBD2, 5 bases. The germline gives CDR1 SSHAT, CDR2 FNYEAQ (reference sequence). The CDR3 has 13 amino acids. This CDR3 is CASSLREKETQYF. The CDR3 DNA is TGTGCTAGCAGCTTAAGGGAGAAAGAGACCCAGTACTTC. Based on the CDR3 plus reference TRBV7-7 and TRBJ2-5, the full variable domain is GAGVSQSPRYKVTKRGQDVTLRCDPISSHATLYWYQQALGQGPEFLTYFNYEAQPDKSGLPSDRFSAERPEGSISTLTIQRTEQRDSAMYRCASSLREKETQYFGPGTRLLVL.

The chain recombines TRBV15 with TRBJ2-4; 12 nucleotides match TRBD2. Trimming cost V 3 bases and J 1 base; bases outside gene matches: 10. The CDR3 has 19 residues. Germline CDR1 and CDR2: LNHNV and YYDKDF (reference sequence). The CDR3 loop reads CATSRGTSGPIGAKNIQYF. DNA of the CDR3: TGTGCCACCAGCAGGGGGACTAGCGGGCCAATCGGTGCCAAAAACATTCAGTACTTC. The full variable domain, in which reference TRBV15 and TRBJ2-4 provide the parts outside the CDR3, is DAMVIQNPRYQVTQFGKPVTLSCSQTLNHNVMYWYQQKSSQAPKLLFHYYDKDFNNEADTPDNFQSRRPNTSFCFLDIRSPGLGDTAMYLCATSRGTSGPIGAKNIQYFGAGTRLSVL.

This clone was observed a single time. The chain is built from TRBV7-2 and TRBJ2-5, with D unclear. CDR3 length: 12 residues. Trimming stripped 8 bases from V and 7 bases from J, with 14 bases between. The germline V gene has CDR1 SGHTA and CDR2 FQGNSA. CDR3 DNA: TGTGCCAGCGACATACCTAAAGGGACCCAGTACTTC. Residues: CASDIPKGTQYF.

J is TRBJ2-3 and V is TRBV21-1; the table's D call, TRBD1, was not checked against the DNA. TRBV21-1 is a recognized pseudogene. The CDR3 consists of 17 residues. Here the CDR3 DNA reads TGTGCCAGCGGCAAAAATGGGAGGGACAGGGGGAGGGATACGCAGTATTTT. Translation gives CASGKNGRDRGRDTQYF.

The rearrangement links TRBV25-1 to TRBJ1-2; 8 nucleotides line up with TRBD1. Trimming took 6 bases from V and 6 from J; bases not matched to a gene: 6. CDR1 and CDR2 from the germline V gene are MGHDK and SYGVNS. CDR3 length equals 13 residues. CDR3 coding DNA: TGTGCCAGCAGCCTGCAGGGGGCAAATGGCTACACCTTC. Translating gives CASSLQGANGYTF.

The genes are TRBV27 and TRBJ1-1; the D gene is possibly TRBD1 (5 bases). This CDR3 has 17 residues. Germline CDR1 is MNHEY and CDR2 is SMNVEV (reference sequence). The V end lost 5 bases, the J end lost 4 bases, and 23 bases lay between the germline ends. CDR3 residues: CASSLNRGDFGATEAFF. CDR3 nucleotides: TGTGCCAGCAGTCTAAATAGAGGGGACTTCGGGGCCACTGAAGCTTTCTTT.

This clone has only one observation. CDR3: CASSLVRVNTEAFF. CDR3 coding DNA: TGTGCCAGCAGCTTAGTTCGGGTGAACACTGAAGCTTTCTTT. This chain links TRBV11-1 with TRBJ1-1; D gene unclear. V was trimmed by 1 base and J by 0 bases, leaving 6 bases between them. There are 14 residues in the CDR3. Germline V lookup: CDR1 SGHAT, CDR2 FQDESV (reference sequence).

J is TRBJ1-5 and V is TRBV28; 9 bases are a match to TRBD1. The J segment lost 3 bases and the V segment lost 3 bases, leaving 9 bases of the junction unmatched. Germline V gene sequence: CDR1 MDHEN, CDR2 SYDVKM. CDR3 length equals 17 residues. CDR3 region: CASSLSPGQGTNQPQHF. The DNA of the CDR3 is TGTGCCAGCAGTTTGTCGCCGGGACAGGGCACCAATCAGCCCCAGCATTTT.

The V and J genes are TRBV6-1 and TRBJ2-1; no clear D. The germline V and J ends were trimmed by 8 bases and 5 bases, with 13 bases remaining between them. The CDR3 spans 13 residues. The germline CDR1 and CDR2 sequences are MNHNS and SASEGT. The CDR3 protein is CASGVVTDNEQFF. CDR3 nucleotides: TGTGCCAGCGGAGTTGTAACGGACAATGAGCAGTTCTTC.

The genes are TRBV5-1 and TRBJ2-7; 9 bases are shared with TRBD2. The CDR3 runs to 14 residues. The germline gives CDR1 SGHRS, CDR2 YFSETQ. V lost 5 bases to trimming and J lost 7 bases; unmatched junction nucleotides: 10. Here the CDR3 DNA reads TGCGCCAGCAGTAGCGGGAGAGGGTCAGAGGAGCAGTACTTC. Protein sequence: CASSSGRGSEEQYF. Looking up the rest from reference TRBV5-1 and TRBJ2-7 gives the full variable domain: KAGVTQTPRYLIKTRGQQVTLSCSPISGHRSVSWYQQTPGQGLQFLFEYFSETQRNKGNFPGRFSGRQFSNSRSEMNVSTLELGDSALYLCASSSGRGSEEQYFGPGTRLTVT.

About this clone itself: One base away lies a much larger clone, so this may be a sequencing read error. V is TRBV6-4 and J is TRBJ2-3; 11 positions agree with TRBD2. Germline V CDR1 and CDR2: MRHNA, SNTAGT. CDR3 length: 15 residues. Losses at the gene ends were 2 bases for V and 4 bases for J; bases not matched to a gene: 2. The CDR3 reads CASSDTSGSADTQYF. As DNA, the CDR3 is TGTGCCAGCAGTGACACTAGCGGGAGCGCAGATACGCAGTATTTT.

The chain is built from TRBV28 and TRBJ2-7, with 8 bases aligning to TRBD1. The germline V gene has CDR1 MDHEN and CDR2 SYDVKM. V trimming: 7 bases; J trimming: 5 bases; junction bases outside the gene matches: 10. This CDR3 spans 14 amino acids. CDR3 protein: CASNLWDRIHEQYF. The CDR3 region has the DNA TGTGCCAGCAATCTTTGGGACAGGATCCACGAGCAGTACTTC.

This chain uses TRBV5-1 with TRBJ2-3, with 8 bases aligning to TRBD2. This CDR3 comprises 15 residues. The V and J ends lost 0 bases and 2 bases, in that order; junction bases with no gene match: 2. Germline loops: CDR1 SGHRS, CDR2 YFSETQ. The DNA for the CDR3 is TGCGCCAGCAGCTTGGCCGGGAGGGCCACAGATACGCAGTATTTT. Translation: CASSLAGRATDTQYF. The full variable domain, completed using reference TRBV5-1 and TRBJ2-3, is KAGVTQTPRYLIKTRGQQVTLSCSPISGHRSVSWYQQTPGQGLQFLFEYFSETQRNKGNFPGRFSGRQFSNSRSEMNVSTLELGDSALYLCASSLAGRATDTQYFGPGTRLTVL.

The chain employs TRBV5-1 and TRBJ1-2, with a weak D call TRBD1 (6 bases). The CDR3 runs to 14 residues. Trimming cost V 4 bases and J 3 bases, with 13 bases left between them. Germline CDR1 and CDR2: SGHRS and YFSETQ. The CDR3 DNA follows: TGCGCCAGCAGCAGAGGGGGATTCGACTATGGCTACACCTTC. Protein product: CASSRGGFDYGYTF. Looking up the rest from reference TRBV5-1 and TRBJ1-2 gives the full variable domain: KAGVTQTPRYLIKTRGQQVTLSCSPISGHRSVSWYQQTPGQGLQFLFEYFSETQRNKGNFPGRFSGRQFSNSRSEMNVSTLELGDSALYLCASSRGGFDYGYTFGSGTRLTVV.